The next 15 T cell receptor beta chains were all read from a single sample in a study of blood T cells in healthy people across ages. It was with a sample-barcoded 5' primer and a J-beta primer mix that a second PCR of roughly 6 to 11 cycles was run. Using its own MiXCR run on the 5' RACE reads, TCRdb lists one record per CDR3 protein. The repertoire includes under 1,000,000 distinct CDR3 sequences, about 42% of them detected once, and 15% to 20% sits in the top ten. Sample: blood. These receptors were taken from a man aged 80 or over in good health.

The gene calls are TRBV11-1 and TRBJ2-1, with 11 nucleotides matching TRBD2. V was pared by 6 bases and J by 7 bases, with 8 bases of the junction left unmatched. The CDR3 runs 15 residues. CDR1 is SGHAT, CDR2 FQDESV, per germline (reference sequence). Here the CDR3 reads CASRPGTSGRNEQFF. In nucleotides, the CDR3 is TGTGCCAGCAGGCCCGGGACTAGCGGTAGGAATGAGCAGTTCTTC. Full variable domain (missing parts from reference TRBV11-1 and TRBJ2-1): EAEVAQSPRYKITEKSQAVAFWCDPISGHATLYWYRQILGQGPELLVQFQDESVVDDSQLPKDRFSAERLKGVDSTLKIQPAELGDSAMYLCASRPGTSGRNEQFFGPGTRLTVL.

This rearrangement joins TRBV4-2 to TRBJ2-4; perhaps D is TRBD1 or TRBD2 (6 bases each). The CDR3 extends over 15 amino acids. Germline CDR1 is LGHNA and CDR2 is YNFKEQ. V dropped 4 bases and J dropped 8 bases, with 18 bases sitting between them. CDR3 residues: CASSLDRGGRDIQYF. The CDR3 DNA reads as TGTGCCAGCAGCCTAGACCGAGGGGGGCGGGACATTCAGTACTTC.

This sequence joins TRBV20-1 and TRBJ2-1, with D maybe TRBD2 (6 bases). Germline V CDR1 and CDR2: DFQATT, SNEGSKA (reference sequence). The V end was cut by 0 bases, the J end by 9 bases, with 18 bases between. The CDR3 covers 15 residues. DNA of the CDR3: TGCAGTGCTAGAGAAGGAGGGAGGCCTTGGGGTGAGCAGTTCTTC. Residues: CSAREGGRPWGEQFF.

The chain uses TRBV29-1 and TRBJ2-6; the match to TRBD2 covers 14 bases. V lost 7 bases and J lost 0; bases outside the gene matches: 8. This CDR3 has 18 residues. CDR1 is SQVTM, CDR2 ANQGSEA, per germline. In DNA form, the CDR3 reads TGCAGCGCATTGGGACTAGCGGGAGTAAACTCTGGGGCCAACGTCCTGACTTTC. As protein: CSALGLAGVNSGANVLTF.

Of note for this clonotype: Mismatch with germline at one junction end may stem from a read error. The chain has TRBV5-1 and TRBJ2-2; 7 nucleotides line up with TRBD2. The CDR3 is made up of 15 amino acids. The germline V gene has CDR1 SGHRS and CDR2 YFSETQ. Here the CDR3 reads CASSTAGVDTGGLFF. The CDR3 DNA reads TGCGCCAGCAGCACGGCGGGAGTCGACACCGGGGGGCTGTTTTTT.

The rearrangement joins TRBV15 to TRBJ1-1, with D perhaps TRBD1 (5 bases). V was pared by 5 bases and J by 3 bases, with 7 bases between. CDR3 length: 12 amino acids. From germline, CDR1 is LNHNV and CDR2 YYDKDF (reference sequence). The DNA of the CDR3 is TGTGCCACCAGCCGGGGGGACACTGAAGCTTTCTTT. Amino acids: CATSRGDTEAFF.

The genes are TRBV30 and TRBJ1-1; D not certain. Germline V gives CDR1 GTSNPN, CDR2 SVGIG (reference sequence). V was clipped by 0 bases and J by 1 base, with 9 bases between them. The CDR3 runs to 14 residues. This CDR3 is CAWSVSGRNTEAFF. Here the CDR3 DNA reads TGTGCCTGGAGTGTATCGGGCAGGAACACTGAAGCTTTCTTT.

This clonotype showed up just a few times. The CDR3 sequence: CASSRSSGTGSTDTQYF. CDR3 DNA: TGTGCCAGCAGCAGATCGTCGGGGACAGGGAGCACAGATACGCAGTATTTT. The chain couples TRBV7-2 to TRBJ2-3; 9 positions match TRBD1. V lost 5 bases and J lost 0; bases outside the gene matches: 9. This CDR3 contains 17 residues. Looked up from germline, CDR1 is SGHTA and CDR2 is FQGNSA.

This chain connects TRBV10-3 to TRBJ2-1; TRBD1 agrees at 10 bases. The CDR3 is 15 amino acids. Germline V gene data show CDR1 as ENHRY and CDR2 as SYGVKD. Germline trimming cut 5 bases from V and 7 bases from J; bases unmatched to any gene: 8. The CDR3 reads CAISSPGQGFNEQFF. DNA for the CDR3: TGTGCCATCAGTTCGCCGGGACAGGGGTTTAATGAGCAGTTCTTC.

The V call is TRBV29-1, the J call TRBJ1-4, with 7 bases identical to TRBD1. The ends lost 7 bases at V and 11 bases at J; junction bases unmatched: 13. CDR1 and CDR2 (germline): SQVTM, ANQGSEA. The CDR3 has 13 residues. CDR3 coding DNA: TGCAGCGCGGAAGGGACAGCCGACGGGAAACTGTTTTTT. This sequence encodes CSAEGTADGKLFF.

This chain connects TRBV12-3 or TRBV12-4 to TRBJ2-5; the D gene could be TRBD1 or TRBD2 (5 bases each). V lost 6 bases and J lost 3, with 14 bases in between. The CDR3 totals 14 residues. CDR3 amino acids: CASSFNRGEETQYF. Written as DNA, the CDR3 is TGTGCCAGCAGCTTTAATAGGGGAGAAGAGACCCAGTACTTC.

Only a few counts were recorded for this clonotype. V usage is TRBV7-2 and J usage is TRBJ2-1, with TRBD2 matching 13 bases. The CDR3 is made up of 19 amino acids. V lost 1 base, J lost 0 bases, and 6 bases stayed unmatched. The germline gives CDR1 SGHTA, CDR2 FQGNSA. The CDR3 nucleotides read TGTGCCAGCAGCTTAGGAACTAGCGGGAGGGGTGGCTCCTACAATGAGCAGTTCTTC. This gives the protein CASSLGTSGRGGSYNEQFF.

The chain recombines TRBV7-2 with TRBJ2-7, with a tentative D call TRBD1 (6 bases). The germline V gene encodes CDR1 SGHTA and CDR2 FQGNSA. The CDR3 runs to 16 residues. With 1 base removed from V and 0 bases from J, the gap between germline ends came to 13 bases. The CDR3 here is CASSLGRTGNSYEQYF. CDR3 DNA sequence: TGTGCCAGCAGCTTAGGAAGAACAGGGAACTCCTACGAGCAGTACTTC.

About this clonotype itself: Possible read error: a much larger clone is one base away. The chain recombines TRBV10-2 with TRBJ2-3; TRBD2 matches 11 bases. The germline gives CDR1 WSHSY, CDR2 SAAADI. J lost 3 bases, V lost 6 bases, and 17 bases had no gene match. The CDR3 is made up of 19 amino acids. The CDR3 loop reads CASSEGLRLAGGLTDTQYF. CDR3 bases: TGCGCCAGCAGCGAAGGTCTCAGGCTAGCGGGAGGCCTAACAGATACGCAGTATTTT.

V gene TRBV12-3 or TRBV12-4 combines with J gene TRBJ2-1; 8 bases map to TRBD2. This CDR3 spans 19 amino acids. The junction had 19 bases not matched to a gene; V was cut back by 7 bases and J by 2 bases. Written as DNA, the CDR3 is TGTGCCAGCAACAAATTACGGGAGACCCTAGCGGGTACCTACAATGAGCAGTTCTTC. Amino acids: CASNKLRETLAGTYNEQFF.